Listed below are T cell receptor beta chains from one sample, sequenced in a study of T-cell reconstitution after alpha-beta-depleted transplantation in children. Via MiXCR, TCRdb re-called the PCR reads, giving one row per CDR3 protein. The table shows around 300,000 distinct CDR3 sequences, with over 7% occurring only once. The sequences come from peripheral blood, collected 360 days after TCRalphabeta/CD19-depleted stem cell transplant. These receptors were obtained from a female patient aged 2-15 years who had a stem cell transplant for Fanconi anemia, so the T cells may come from the graft donor. The CDR3 runs from the conserved cysteine through the conserved F or W. A D gene is named only where the DNA matches it firmly. Clone size, where shown, is once, few, many, or a class for clones that have expanded.

j_gene	d_gene	abundance	v_gene	CDR3aa	CDR3nt
TRBJ1-4	-	many	TRBV5-1	CASSLGASGNEKLFF	TGCGCCAGCAGCCTAGGGGCCTCGGGTAATGAAAAACTGTTTTTT
TRBJ2-6	-	many	TRBV7-3	CASSSFRVSGANVLTF	TGTGCCAGCAGCTCCTTCAGGGTCTCTGGGGCCAACGTCCTGACTTTC
TRBJ1-2	-	few	TRBV5-1	CASSLAGIRGEYGYTF	TGCGCCAGCAGCTTGGCGGGGATCCGAGGGGAGTATGGCTACACCTTC
TRBJ2-3	TRBD2	few	TRBV7-9	CASLLAGTDTQYF	TGTGCCAGCTTACTAGCGGGCACAGATACGCAGTATTTT
TRBJ2-1	TRBD2	many	TRBV9	CASSRSGQYNEQFF	TGTGCCAGCAGCCGTAGCGGGCAATACAATGAGCAGTTCTTC
TRBJ2-2	-	-	TRBV6-6	CASNTYTGELFF	TGTGCCAGCAACACCTACACCGGGGAGCTGTTTTTT
TRBJ1-1	-	many	TRBV7-8	CASSEQGGESTEAFF	TGTGCCAGCAGCGAACAGGGAGGGGAGAGCACTGAAGCTTTCTTT
TRBJ2-2	TRBD2	many	TRBV6-5	CASSYHPLAGGYNGELFF	TGTGCCAGCAGTTACCATCCCCTAGCGGGGGGATATAACGGGGAGCTGTTTTTT
TRBJ1-4	-	few	TRBV28	CASSFSVGGRPEPATNEKLFF	TGTGCCAGCAGTTTTTCCGTGGGGGGAAGGCCCGAGCCCGCAACTAATGAAAAACTGTTTTTT
TRBJ2-2	-	-	TRBV27	CAGSARTDNTGELFF	TGTGCCGGCTCGGCCCGGACCGATAACACCGGGGAGCTGTTTTTT
TRBJ2-2	TRBD2	few	TRBV18	CASRPGLANTGELFF	TGTGCCAGCCGCCCGGGACTAGCGAACACCGGGGAGCTGTTTTTT
TRBJ2-2	TRBD1	many	TRBV7-9	CASSLVTGETGELFF	TGTGCCAGCAGCTTAGTCACAGGGGAGACCGGGGAGCTGTTTTTT
TRBJ2-1	-	many	TRBV12-3/TRBV12-4	CASSFPGPHNEQFF	TGTGCCAGCAGTTTCCCCGGGCCCCACAATGAGCAGTTCTTC
TRBJ1-5	-	-	TRBV19	CASSIEGMRQPQHF	TGTGCCAGTAGTATAGAGGGTATGAGGCAGCCCCAGCATTTT
TRBJ1-1	-	-	TRBV7-3	CASWAHEDMWTEAFF	TGTGCCAGCTGGGCTCACGAGGACATGTGGACTGAAGCTTTCTTT
TRBJ2-3	-	many	TRBV24-1	CATREGDTQYF	TGTGCCACCAGGGAGGGAGATACGCAGTATTTT
TRBJ2-7	TRBD1	many	TRBV9	CASSGGEGQGYEQYF	TGTGCCAGCAGCGGAGGTGAGGGACAGGGGTACGAGCAGTACTTC
TRBJ1-6	-	few	TRBV7-2	CASSPGGIDSPLHF	TGTGCCAGCAGCCCCGGTGGAATTGATTCACCCCTCCACTTT